What follows are 20 T cell receptor beta chains derived from one specimen sequenced in a study of OX40 agonist ivuxolimab in advanced cancers. The assay was immunoSEQ multiplex PCR, and TCRdb's table has in-frame clones only and misses some. The sample contains around 21,000 clones, more than 60% of which appear only once. This specimen was CD4+ or CD8+ T cells sorted from blood, taken in a trial of the OX40 agonist ivuxolimab. These receptors were collected from an adult with an advanced solid tumor such as melanoma, head and neck, liver or kidney cancer.

The chain recombines TRBV19 with TRBJ2-5; 7 bases agree with TRBD2. This CDR3 contains 16 residues. Germline lookup yields CDR1 LNHDA and CDR2 SQIVND (reference sequence). V shed 4 bases, J shed 5 bases, and the junction held 13 bases outside the gene matches. CDR3 sequence (DNA): TGTGCCAGTAGTACTTCACCCGGGACTATTGGGGAGACCCAGTACTTC. It is translated as CASSTSPGTIGETQYF.

The chain is built from TRBV4-3 and TRBJ2-3; 10 nucleotides agree with TRBD2. The length of the CDR3 is 16 residues. The ends lost 0 bases at V and 5 bases at J; junction bases unmatched: 5. Germline V gene sequence: CDR1 LGHNA, CDR2 YSLEER. As DNA, the CDR3 is TGCGCCAGCAGCCAAGATTTCAGCGGGGGGGGAGATACGCAGTATTTT. Its translation is CASSQDFSGGGDTQYF.

V is TRBV6-6 and J is TRBJ1-5, with TRBD1 matching over 11 bases. Germline V gene data show CDR1 as MNHNY and CDR2 as SVGAGI (reference sequence). With 2 bases clipped from V and 3 bases from J, the junction kept 3 bases outside the gene matches. The CDR3 runs to 16 residues. The CDR3 protein is CASSYRTGGINQPQHF. In nucleotides, the CDR3 is TGTGCCAGCAGTTACCGGACAGGGGGCATCAATCAGCCCCAGCATTTT.

The rearrangement joins TRBV29-1 to TRBJ2-5; D is perhaps TRBD1 (6 bases). CDR1 SQVTM and CDR2 ANQGSEA come from the germline V gene. V was trimmed by 1 base and J by 5 bases, leaving 14 bases between them. This CDR3 comprises 14 residues. The CDR3 protein is CSVEVSQGKETQYF. The CDR3 region has the DNA TGCAGCGTTGAAGTATCGCAGGGGAAGGAGACCCAGTACTTC.

This sequence joins TRBV6-5 and TRBJ1-4; D ambiguous. CDR3 size: 15 residues. Germline V CDR1 and CDR2: MNHEY, SVGAGI. V lost 2 bases, J lost 0 bases, and 7 bases lay in between. For the CDR3, the DNA is TGTGCCAGCAGTTACGAAACGGCAACTAATGAAAAACTGTTTTTT. It yields the protein CASSYETATNEKLFF.

The sample holds a few counts of this clone. The rearrangement links TRBV28 to TRBJ2-7, with 9 bases matching TRBD1. Germline CDR1 MDHEN, CDR2 SYDVKM. There are 12 residues in the CDR3. Losses at the gene ends were 2 bases for V and 10 bases for J; bases not matched to a gene: 3. The CDR3 DNA is TGTGCCAGCAGTTTAGATACAGGGGGCCAGTACTTC. It specifies CASSLDTGGQYF.

This clone was counted between two and nine times. V is TRBV23-1 and J is TRBJ1-4; D gene ambiguous. TRBV23-1 counts as an open reading frame of uncertain function. V shed 0 bases and J shed 1 base, with 6 bases lying between them. This CDR3 contains 15 residues. As DNA, the CDR3 is TGCGCCAGCAGTCAATCCTTAGGAACTAATGAAAAACTGTTTTTT. It is translated as CASSQSLGTNEKLFF.

The chain joins TRBV27 to TRBJ1-6; D is ambiguous. The ends were cut back, 3 bases at V and 0 bases at J, with 6 bases in the middle. This CDR3 spans 15 amino acids. The germline V gene encodes CDR1 MNHEY and CDR2 SMNVEV (reference sequence). CDR3 in DNA: TGTGCCAGCAGTTTGTGGCTCTCCTATAATTCACCCCTCCACTTT. It encodes CASSLWLSYNSPLHF.

The V and J genes are TRBV9 and TRBJ2-1; 9 nucleotides line up with TRBD2. From germline, CDR1 is SGDLS and CDR2 YYNGEE. With 0 bases clipped from V and 4 bases from J, the junction kept 5 bases outside the gene matches. The CDR3 has 16 residues. The CDR3 bases are TGTGCCAGCAGCGTAGGGGTAGCGGGGGAATACAATGAGCAGTTCTTC. It encodes CASSVGVAGEYNEQFF.

V usage is TRBV7-9 and J usage is TRBJ1-6; weak D call: TRBD1 (6 bases). The CDR3 has 15 amino acids. The ends were cut back, 1 base at V and 10 bases at J, with 14 bases in the middle. Germline loops: CDR1 SEHNR, CDR2 FQNEAQ (reference sequence). CDR3 DNA: TGTGCCAGCAGCTTAGACAGGGAAGGTGGATCACCCCTCCACTTT. This codes for CASSLDREGGSPLHF.

The CDR3 is CASSPGPNLNEQFF. CDR3 bases: TGTGCCAGCAGCCCGGGCCCGAACCTAAATGAGCAGTTCTTC. The chain uses TRBV7-8 and TRBJ2-1; D is unresolved. Germline CDR1 SGHVS, CDR2 FQNEAQ. Trimming shortened V by 5 bases and J by 7 bases, and 15 bases separated the two germline ends. The CDR3 sequence is 14 residues long.

The chain uses TRBV7-9 and TRBJ2-7; D remains ambiguous. The V gene lost 5 bases and the J gene lost 0 bases, with 5 bases spanning the gap. This CDR3 has 12 residues. The germline V gene encodes CDR1 SEHNR and CDR2 FQNEAQ (reference sequence). The CDR3, as DNA: TGTGCCAGCAGCCCAATCTCCTACGAGCAGTACTTC. Amino acid sequence: CASSPISYEQYF.

V gene TRBV9 combines with J gene TRBJ2-7; TRBD2 might be the D (7 bases). The germline CDR1 and CDR2 sequences are SGDLS and YYNGEE. This CDR3 region has 14 residues. V was pared by 4 bases and J by 5 bases, with 16 bases between. The CDR3 here is CASSSTPGGDEQYF. The CDR3 bases are TGTGCCAGCAGCTCAACACCGGGGGGCGACGAGCAGTACTTC.

The chain carries TRBV1 and TRBJ2-1; the tabulated D call, TRBD2, remains unverified against the DNA. TRBV1 is a pseudogene. The CDR3 has 19 residues. This CDR3 reads CTSSQGALASGDPYNEQFF. The DNA for the CDR3 is TGCACCAGCAGCCAGGGGGCGTTGGCTAGCGGGGATCCCTACAATGAGCAGTTCTTC.

The chain couples TRBV21-1 to TRBJ2-6. TRBV21-1 is an annotated pseudogene. The CDR3 is 16 residues long. The CDR3 DNA is TGTGCCAGCAGCAAAGTAGGCTGCCCTGGGGCCAACGTCCTGACTTTC. Residues: CASSKVGCPGANVLTF.

This chain connects TRBV4-3 to TRBJ1-1; unclear D gene. V was trimmed by 0 bases and J by 5 bases, leaving 7 bases between them. The CDR3 runs 13 residues. CDR1 is LGHNA and CDR2 is YSLEER in the germline V gene. The CDR3 DNA sequence: TGCGCCAGCAGCCAAGAAAAGTGGACTGAAGCTTTCTTT. It codes for CASSQEKWTEAFF.

The V and J genes are TRBV7-9 and TRBJ2-5; possible D gene TRBD2, 6 bases. V lost 5 bases and J 2 bases, leaving 12 bases between the germline ends. This CDR3 has 14 residues. Germline V gene sequence: CDR1 SEHNR, CDR2 FQNEAQ (reference sequence). Here the CDR3 reads CASSPLGGQETQYF. The CDR3 DNA follows: TGTGCCAGCAGCCCTTTGGGGGGACAAGAGACCCAGTACTTC.

The rearrangement uses TRBV19 and TRBJ2-2; 12 bases are a match to TRBD1. Trimming cost V 11 bases and J 8 bases; bases outside gene matches: 12. The CDR3 totals 15 residues. Germline-derived CDR1 and CDR2 are LNHDA and SQIVND (reference sequence). The CDR3 here is CAASPGQGARGELFF. DNA for the CDR3: TGTGCCGCCTCGCCGGGACAGGGGGCGAGGGGGGAGCTGTTTTTT.

The chain couples TRBV6-6 to TRBJ2-7; D not resolved. V was shortened by 4 bases and J by 2 bases, with 9 bases between the two germline ends. The CDR3 totals 13 residues. Germline V gene lookup returns CDR1 MNHNY and CDR2 SVGAGI (reference sequence). In DNA form, the CDR3 reads TGTGCCAGCAGTTCTAGTATCACCTACGAGCAGTACTTC. Residues: CASSSSITYEQYF.

The chain joins TRBV15 to TRBJ2-5; D may be TRBD1 or TRBD2 (5 bases each). V was trimmed by 0 bases and J by 5 bases, leaving 16 bases between them. Germline V CDR1 and CDR2: LNHNV, YYDKDF (reference sequence). This CDR3 has 16 residues. CDR3 loop: CATSRDLGTARETQYF. The CDR3 DNA reads as TGTGCCACCAGCAGAGATTTAGGGACGGCGAGGGAGACCCAGTACTTC.